This TCR beta chain is drawn from a study of identical twins. Findings and caveats of the study: The analysis was cross-sectional rather than longitudinal within donors. Twins' excess sharing was less marked for out-of-frame beta sequences. There was more out-of-frame TCR alpha sharing in monozygotic twins than models estimated.

A note on this clonotype: Its target is not known.

TCRdb called the 5' RACE reads again in MiXCR, with one record for every CDR3 protein. The sample records hundreds of thousands of distinct CDR3 sequences, around 6% being singletons. This receptor was obtained from a man younger than 30 in good health. Sequencing used naive T cells sorted from blood.

In DNA form, the CDR3 reads TGCAGTGCGTACCCGGACGGAGGCACAGATACGCAGTATTTT. Translated: CSAYPDGGTDTQYF. The chain recombines TRBV20-1 with TRBJ2-3; D remains ambiguous. The CDR3 runs to 14 residues. Germline assignment: CDR1 DFQATT and CDR2 SNEGSKA (reference sequence). V lost 6 bases and J lost 1, with 14 bases in between.